This T cell receptor beta chain was sequenced in a study of T cell responses to AZD1222 COVID-19 vaccine. TCRdb's table, derived via immunoSEQ multiplex PCR, lists solely in-frame clones and lacks some. The sample comprises 120,000 or so clones, around 87% of which are singletons, and about 10% rests with the top ten. Trimming cost V 6 bases and J 3 bases, with 12 bases left between them. This CDR3 has 14 residues. From germline, CDR1 is SGHDN and CDR2 FVKESK. Regarding this clone: What it binds is unknown.

Findings of the study overall: Clonal diversity was possibly underestimated; the donors were predominantly white British and more often female. Two AZD1222 administrations were followed by greater Spike-specific TCR breadth and depth. The peak T cell response came first, and repertoires were sampled only after it.

The source is an adult in good health. Material: peripheral blood, obtained on day 0 of AZD1222 vaccination. The rearrangement links TRBV14 to TRBJ1-5; D is unresolved. CDR3 DNA: TGTGCCAGCAGTCGGACTGGGCTCAATCAGCCCCAGCATTTT. As protein: CASSRTGLNQPQHF.